This TCR beta chain comes out of a study of T cell responses to AZD1222 COVID-19 vaccine. Study at large: Recipients boosted at about 4 weeks or about 12 weeks are pooled.

As regards this clone: Its antigen remains unknown.

The CDR3 sequence is 15 residues long. Germline assignment: CDR1 LGHNA and CDR2 YNFKEQ. V shed 3 bases, J shed 9 bases, and the junction held 9 bases outside the gene matches. TCRdb's table, derived via immunoSEQ multiplex PCR, lists solely in-frame clones and lacks some. This table holds around 100,000 clones, 90% found once. Notes on the study in general: Unmutated variant regions are reportedly the target of nearly half of TCRs that are spike-specific.

The TCR sequence derives from an adult in good health. Sequencing used peripheral blood, obtained on day 0 of AZD1222 vaccination. This chain links TRBV4-2 with TRBJ2-1; 9 positions agree with TRBD2. The chain's CDR3 is CASSQTASGASEQFF. The CDR3 region has the DNA TGTGCCAGCAGCCAGACGGCTAGCGGGGCGAGTGAGCAGTTCTTC.